Listed here are 13 T cell receptor beta chains from one sample, sequenced in a study of blood T cell repertoires in COVID-19. Produced via immunoSEQ multiplex PCR; TCRdb's table is partial and in-frame only. The sample contains about 150,000 clones, around 85% of which appear only once. The sample was peripheral blood. The receptors here all came from a woman aged 60-70 years with acute or convalescent COVID-19.

This clone was seen a single time. As DNA, the CDR3 is TGTGCCAGCAGTTTAAGAGGGACAGGGAATCAGCCCCAGCATTTT. Amino acids: CASSLRGTGNQPQHF. V is TRBV27 and J is TRBJ1-5, with TRBD1 identical over 9 bases. Germline values: CDR1 MNHEY, CDR2 SMNVEV (reference sequence). The CDR3 has 15 amino acids. J gave up 4 bases and V 2 bases, and 3 bases lay outside the gene matches.

This clone was seen more than once but under ten times. The rearrangement joins TRBV18 to TRBJ1-5, with 9 positions matching TRBD1. The junction had 4 bases not matched to a gene; V was cut back by 2 bases and J by 2 bases. CDR1 is KGHSH and CDR2 is LQKENI in the germline V gene. The CDR3 has 16 residues. CDR3 protein: CASSPRQGGGNQPQHF. In nucleotides, the CDR3 is TGTGCCAGCTCACCAAGACAGGGGGGTGGCAATCAGCCCCAGCATTTT.

The chain combines TRBV19 with TRBJ1-5; 8 bases are shared with TRBD1. There are 17 residues in the CDR3. With 6 bases clipped from V and 0 bases from J, the junction kept 10 bases outside the gene matches. Per germline, CDR1 LNHDA and CDR2 SQIVND (reference sequence). CDR3 in amino acids: CASRTGDPTPSNQPQHF. In DNA form, the CDR3 reads TGTGCCAGTAGGACAGGGGACCCCACCCCTAGCAATCAGCCCCAGCATTTT.

The chain couples TRBV7-6 to TRBJ1-6; 7 bases agree with TRBD1. The CDR3 runs to 14 residues. Germline loops: CDR1 SGHVS, CDR2 FNYEAQ. The V and J ends lost 3 bases and 7 bases, in that order; junction bases with no gene match: 3. CDR3 in DNA: TGTGCCAGCAGCTTTCGACAGGGAAATTCACCCCTCCACTTT. Translation gives CASSFRQGNSPLHF.

About this clone itself: One junction end does not reproduce the germline sequence, and a read error may be involved. This chain links TRBV6-1 with TRBJ1-3; 7 nucleotides line up with TRBD1. The germline V gene has CDR1 MNHNS and CDR2 SASEGT. The CDR3 length is 15 residues. DNA of the CDR3: TGTGCCAGCAGGGAAGGGACAGCCGGGCGGAACACCATATATTTT. This translates into CASREGTAGRNTIYF.

This chain uses TRBV30 with TRBJ1-3; TRBD1 might be the D (5 bases). Trimming shortened V by 1 base and J by 4 bases, and 5 bases separated the two germline ends. There are 12 residues in the CDR3. CDR1 and CDR2 from the germline V gene are GTSNPN and SVGIG (reference sequence). The CDR3 DNA reads TGTGCCTGGAGTGAGGGGGGAAACACCATATATTTT. It yields the protein CAWSEGGNTIYF.

J is TRBJ1-1 and V is TRBV6-2 or TRBV6-3; weak D call: TRBD1 (6 bases). CDR1 MNHEY and CDR2 SVGEGT come from the germline V gene. This CDR3 has 13 amino acids. Trimming stripped 2 bases from V and 8 bases from J, with 12 bases between. As DNA, the CDR3 is TGTGCCAGCAGTTACCCGGCGGGGGCGGAAGCTTTCTTT. It codes for CASSYPAGAEAFF.

The chain uses TRBV6-5 and TRBJ1-2; 7 bases are shared with TRBD1. This CDR3 contains 13 residues. The germline gives CDR1 MNHEY, CDR2 SVGAGI. Losses at the gene ends were 5 bases for V and 6 bases for J; bases not matched to a gene: 6. In nucleotides, the CDR3 is TGTGCCAGCAGTCGGGACAGAGCTCATGGCTACACCTTC. Translating it yields CASSRDRAHGYTF.

There are a few counts of this clone. The chain links TRBV18 to TRBJ2-5; D gene uncertain. V shed 5 bases and J shed 2 bases, with 9 bases lying between them. This CDR3 has 13 amino acids. Per the germline V gene, CDR1 is KGHSH and CDR2 is LQKENI. Written as DNA, the CDR3 is TGTGCCAGCTCAGATGCAGGTCAAGAGACCCAGTACTTC. Protein sequence: CASSDAGQETQYF.

The V and J genes are TRBV28 and TRBJ1-1; 7 nucleotides align to TRBD1. The CDR3 is 15 residues long. Per germline, CDR1 MDHEN and CDR2 SYDVKM. V shed 0 bases, J shed 5 bases, and the junction held 6 bases outside the gene matches. CDR3 amino acids: CASSLWIGGGTEAFF. CDR3 coding DNA: TGTGCCAGCAGTTTATGGATAGGGGGCGGAACTGAAGCTTTCTTT.

The chain carries TRBV12-3 or TRBV12-4 and TRBJ1-1; 8 bases line up with TRBD1. The CDR3 has 13 residues. The V gene end was trimmed by 6 bases and the J gene end by 0 bases; junction bases not matched to a gene: 0. The CDR3 sequence is CASRDRVNTEAFF. The CDR3 DNA reads as TGTGCCAGCAGGGACAGGGTGAACACTGAAGCTTTCTTT.

The chain employs TRBV6-1 and TRBJ2-7; 7 bases are shared with TRBD2. Looked up from germline, CDR1 is MNHNS and CDR2 is SASEGT. J was trimmed by 3 bases and V by 2 bases; bases with no gene match: 4. The CDR3 is 14 amino acids. The CDR3 loop is CASSESLAVYEQYF. The DNA for the CDR3 is TGTGCCAGCAGTGAAAGCCTAGCGGTCTACGAGCAGTACTTC.

For this clone: In the same sample, other DNA sequences code for this CDR3. This rearrangement joins TRBV28 to TRBJ1-2; TRBD1 matches 8 bases. V gave up 5 bases and J gave up 6 bases; unmatched junction bases: 8. Germline V gene lookup returns CDR1 MDHEN and CDR2 SYDVKM. The CDR3 contains 14 residues. CDR3 residues: CASSRGQGRDGYTF. Here the CDR3 DNA reads TGTGCCAGCAGTCGCGGACAGGGAAGGGATGGCTACACCTTC.